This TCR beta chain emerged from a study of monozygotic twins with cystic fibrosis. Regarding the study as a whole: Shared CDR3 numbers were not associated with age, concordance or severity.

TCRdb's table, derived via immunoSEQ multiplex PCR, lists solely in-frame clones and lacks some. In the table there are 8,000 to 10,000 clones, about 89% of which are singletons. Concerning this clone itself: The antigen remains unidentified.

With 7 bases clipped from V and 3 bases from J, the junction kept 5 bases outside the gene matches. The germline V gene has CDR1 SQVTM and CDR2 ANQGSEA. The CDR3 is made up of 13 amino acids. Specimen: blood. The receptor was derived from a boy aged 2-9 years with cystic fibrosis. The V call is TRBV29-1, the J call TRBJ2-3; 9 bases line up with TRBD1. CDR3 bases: TGCAGCGCAGATGACAGGGGGACAGATACGCAGTATTTT. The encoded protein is CSADDRGTDTQYF.